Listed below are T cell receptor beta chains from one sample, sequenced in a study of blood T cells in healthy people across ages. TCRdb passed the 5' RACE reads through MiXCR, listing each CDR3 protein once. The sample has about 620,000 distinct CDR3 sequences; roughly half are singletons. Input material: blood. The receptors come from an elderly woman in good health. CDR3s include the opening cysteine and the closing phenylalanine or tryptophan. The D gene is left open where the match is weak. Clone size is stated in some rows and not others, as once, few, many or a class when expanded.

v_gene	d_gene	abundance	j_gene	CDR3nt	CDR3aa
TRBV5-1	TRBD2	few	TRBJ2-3	TGCGCCAGCAGCTTAAGCGGGGCGTACACAGGTACGCAGTATTTT	CASSLSGAYTGTQYF
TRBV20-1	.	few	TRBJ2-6	TGCAGTGCTAGAGAGTTCAGTACCTCTGGGGCCAACGTCCTGACTTTC	CSAREFSTSGANVLTF
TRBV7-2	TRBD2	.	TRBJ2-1	TGTGCCAGCAGCTTAGCCCTAGCGGGGGGGCGGGGCAATGAGCAGTTCTTC	CASSLALAGGRGNEQFF
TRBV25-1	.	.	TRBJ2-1	TGTGCCAGCAGTGATCAACCTTCCGGTGGTGAGCAGTTCTTC	CASSDQPSGGEQFF
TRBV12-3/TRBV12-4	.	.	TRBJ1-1	TGTACCAGCAGTTTCGCGGACTTCTATGAAGCTTTCTTT	CTSSFADFYEAFF
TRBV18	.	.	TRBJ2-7	TGTGCCAGCTCACCAGGGCAGGTGGGATCATTTGGTGAGCAGTACTTC	CASSPGQVGSFGEQYF
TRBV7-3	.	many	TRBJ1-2	TGTGCCAGCAGCTTAGGGTCAGGGGTCTATGGCTACACCTTC	CASSLGSGVYGYTF
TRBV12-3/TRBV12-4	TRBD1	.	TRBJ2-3	TGTGCCAGCAGTCCTGGGACAGGGATCCCTAATACGCAGTATTTT	CASSPGTGIPNTQYF
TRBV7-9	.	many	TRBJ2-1	TGTGCCAGCAGCCCCTCCTACCGAGCAGGGTTCTACAATGAGCAGTTCTTC	CASSPSYRAGFYNEQFF
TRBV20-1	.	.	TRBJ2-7	TGCAGTGCGGGTGAATCCTACGAGCAGTACTTC	CSAGESYEQYF
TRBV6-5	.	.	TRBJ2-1	TGTGCCAGCAAAAGGGACTTCTACAATGAGCAGTTCTTC	CASKRDFYNEQFF
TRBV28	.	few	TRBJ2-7	TGTGCCAGCAGCTTTGCAGGGGTCGGGAACTACGAGCAGTACTTC	CASSFAGVGNYEQYF
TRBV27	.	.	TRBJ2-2	TGTGCCAGTCGGGAGAGGCTCGGGGAGCTGTTTTTT	CASRERLGELFF
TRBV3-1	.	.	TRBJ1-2	TGTGCCAGCAGCCATAGGGTACTCAACTATGGCTACACCTTC	CASSHRVLNYGYTF
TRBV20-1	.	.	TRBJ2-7	TGCAGTGCTAGTAGTGGTTTGGCGGGCGGCAATGAGCAGTACTTC	CSASSGLAGGNEQYF
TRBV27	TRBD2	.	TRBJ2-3	TGTGCCAGCAGTCGACTAGCTCTTGGGGCAGATACGCAGTATTTT	CASSRLALGADTQYF
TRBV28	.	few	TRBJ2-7	TGTGCCAGCAGAGAACAGGGAAGCTCCTACGAGCAGTACTTC	CASREQGSSYEQYF
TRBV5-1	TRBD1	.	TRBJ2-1	TGCGCCAGCAGTCACCTAACAGGGGGCGAGAACAATGAGCAGTTCTTC	CASSHLTGGENNEQFF
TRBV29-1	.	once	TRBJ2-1	TGCAGCGTTGACGGTGGAAGCTCCTACAATGAGCAGTTCTTC	CSVDGGSSYNEQFF
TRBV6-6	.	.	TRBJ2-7	TGTGCCAGCAGTTACTCGTCTTACGGGCAGTACTTC	CASSYSSYGQYF
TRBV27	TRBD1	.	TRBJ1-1	TGTGCCAGCAGTTGGGACAGGGAGAGCACTGAAGCTTTCTTT	CASSWDRESTEAFF
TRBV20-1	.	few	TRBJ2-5	TGCAGTGCTATAATGGGAAAAGAGACCCAGTACTTC	CSAIMGKETQYF
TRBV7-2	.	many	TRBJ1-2	TGTGCCAGCAGCTTAACCCGGGACGGCGGTAATGGCTACACCTTC	CASSLTRDGGNGYTF
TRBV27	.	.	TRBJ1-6	TGTGCCAGCAGTTTATTCGGCCGCTCCGGGAATTCACCCCTCCACTTT	CASSLFGRSGNSPLHF
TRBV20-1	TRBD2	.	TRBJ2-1	TGCAGTGCTAGCCCTCGCGGGGGGTACAATGAGCAGTTCTTC	CSASPRGGYNEQFF
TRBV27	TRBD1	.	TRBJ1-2	TGTGCCAGCAGTCGAGCACCGGGACAGGGGGCGACGGGCTACACCTTC	CASSRAPGQGATGYTF
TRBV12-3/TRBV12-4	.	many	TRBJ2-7	TGTGCCAGCAGTTTTTTTGGGGGACTCGGCGAGCAGTACTTC	CASSFFGGLGEQYF
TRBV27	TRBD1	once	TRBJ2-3	TGTGCCAGCAGTTTTGGGGGGACAGGGAACACAGGTACGCAGTATTTT	CASSFGGTGNTGTQYF
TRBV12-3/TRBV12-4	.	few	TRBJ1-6	TGTGCCAGCAGTTGGGAGGTCTCCTATAATTCACCCCTCCACTTT	CASSWEVSYNSPLHF
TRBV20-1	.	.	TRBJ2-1	TGCAGTGCTAGAGGAATAGGGAATGAGCAGTTCTTC	CSARGIGNEQFF
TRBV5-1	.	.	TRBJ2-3	TGCGCCAGCAGCTTTAATGAGGCTACGCAGTATTTT	CASSFNEATQYF
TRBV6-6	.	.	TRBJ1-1	TGTGCCATCCATCGTGGGCTGCGGGCTGAAGCTTTCTTT	CAIHRGLRAEAFF
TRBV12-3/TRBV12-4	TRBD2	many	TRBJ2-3	TGTGCCAGCAGTTTTAGCGGGGTTAGCACAGATACGCAGTATTTT	CASSFSGVSTDTQYF
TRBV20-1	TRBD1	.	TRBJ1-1	TGCAGTGCTAGAGATCTCTCCAGGGGGGGTGAAGCTTTCTTT	CSARDLSRGGEAFF
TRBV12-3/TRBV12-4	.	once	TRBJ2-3	TGTGCCAGCAGAGACCACACAGATACGCAGTATTTT	CASRDHTDTQYF
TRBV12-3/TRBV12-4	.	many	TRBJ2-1	TGTGCCAGCAGTTTGTCGATCGAGCAGTTCTTC	CASSLSIEQFF
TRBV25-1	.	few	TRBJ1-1	TGTGCCAGCAGTGACCACAGGGCCCTTGGCACTGAAGCTTTCTTT	CASSDHRALGTEAFF
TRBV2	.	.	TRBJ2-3	TGTGCCAGCAGTCGACAGTTCACAGATACGCAGTATTTT	CASSRQFTDTQYF
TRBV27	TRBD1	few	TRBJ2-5	TGTGCCAGCAGCCCGGACAGGGGGCATAGAGAGACCCAGTACTTC	CASSPDRGHRETQYF
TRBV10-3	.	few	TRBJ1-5	TGTGCCGTCAGATCCGGGTCGGCAGGCAATCAGCCCCAGCATTTT	CAVRSGSAGNQPQHF
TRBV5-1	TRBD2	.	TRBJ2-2	TGCGCCAGCAGCTTGGCTCTAGCGGGATGGACCGGGGAGCTGTTTTTT	CASSLALAGWTGELFF
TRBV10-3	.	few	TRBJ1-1	TGTGCTACCAAACTGGGGCAGGCTCGAGGGGAAGGAGCTTTCTTT	CATKLGQARGEGAFF
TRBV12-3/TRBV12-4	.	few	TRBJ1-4	TGTGCCAGCAGTGGGGGGGCAAATGAAAAACTGTTTTTT	CASSGGANEKLFF
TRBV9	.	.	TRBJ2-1	TGTGCCAGCAGCGTGGCAGGGCGTCCTTGGGGAAATGAGCAGTTCTTC	CASSVAGRPWGNEQFF
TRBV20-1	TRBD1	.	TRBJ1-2	TGCAGTGCTACGAGACAGGGGGGCGAGGGCTACACCTTC	CSATRQGGEGYTF
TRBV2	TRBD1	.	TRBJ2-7	TGTGTCAGCATTAAATGGACAGGGGGCAACTACGAGCAGTACTTC	CVSIKWTGGNYEQYF
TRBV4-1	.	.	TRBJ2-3	TGCGCCAGCAGCCAAGTTCTGGACCCGTGGGGTACGCAGTATTTT	CASSQVLDPWGTQYF
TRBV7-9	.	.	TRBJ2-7	TGTGCCAGCACCAGGGCCGGGACGAAGCACGAGCAGTACTTC	CASTRAGTKHEQYF
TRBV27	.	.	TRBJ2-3	TGTGCCAGCAACCCCGTCGGAGGGGGCATGGATACGCAGTATTTT	CASNPVGGGMDTQYF
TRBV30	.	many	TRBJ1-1	TGTGCCTGGAGAGACGGGGGTGAAGCTTTCTTT	CAWRDGGEAFF
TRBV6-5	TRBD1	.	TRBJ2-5	TGTGCCAGCAGTTACGACAGGGGCGACTATTCGTACTTC	CASSYDRGDYSYF
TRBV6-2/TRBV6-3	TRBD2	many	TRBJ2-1	TGTGCCAGCAGTTACGGGATAGCGGGAATCAATGAGCAGTTCTTC	CASSYGIAGINEQFF
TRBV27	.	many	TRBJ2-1	TGTGCCAGCAGTTTATGGGGAGGTGAGCAGTTCTTC	CASSLWGGEQFF